Shown below are 12 T cell receptor beta chains from a single sample sequenced in a study of graft-versus-host responses after intestinal transplantation. Plating of approximately 200,000 CFSE-labeled responder cells was done together with approximately 200,000 irradiated, violet-dye-labeled stimulator cells. Some clones are missing from TCRdb's copy, which holds only in-frame ones; the method was immunoSEQ multiplex PCR. Of about 12,000 clones listed, roughly 37% were seen once; the top ten hold about 3.2%. The starting material was alloreactive CD8+ T cells from a mixed lymphocyte reaction culture, obtained before intestinal transplant. The subset is: CFSE-low proliferating T cells sorted from roughly six-day pre-transplant mixed lymphocyte reaction (GvH or HvG direction). Receptors were obtained from a human patient who received an intestinal transplant.

The chain couples TRBV13 to TRBJ2-1, with D hard to call. This CDR3 region has 17 residues. The V end was cut by 5 bases, the J end by 0 bases, with 17 bases between. Per germline, CDR1 PRHDT and CDR2 FYEKMQ (reference sequence). CDR3 DNA: TGTGCCAGCAGCCCCTTCAAGCACCCGTTCTCCTACAATGAGCAGTTCTTC. This codes for CASSPFKHPFSYNEQFF.

For this clone: The junction departs from the called germline gene at one end, perhaps through a read error. The chain is built from TRBV28 and TRBJ2-7; no definite D call. CDR1 and CDR2 (germline): MDHEN, SYDVKM. The CDR3 extends over 15 amino acids. Written as DNA, the CDR3 is TGTGCCAGCAGCTTATCGATCGCAGGAACCTACGAGCAGTACTTC. Protein sequence: CASSLSIAGTYEQYF.

In the case of this clone: One base away lies a much larger clone, so this may be a sequencing read error. J is TRBJ2-7 and V is TRBV9; TRBD1 or TRBD2 may be the D gene (7 bases each). Germline lookup yields CDR1 SGDLS and CDR2 YYNGEE. The CDR3 has 15 residues. DNA for the CDR3: TGTGCCCGCAGCGTAGGGGGCAGGGGAGGGGAAAAGCAGTACTTC. This translates into CARSVGGRGGEKQYF.

In its sample, this clone was seen a few times. The genes are TRBV4-2 and TRBJ1-2; no definite D call. The germline CDR1 and CDR2 sequences are LGHNA and YNFKEQ. This CDR3 has 14 residues. Trimming shortened V by 4 bases and J by 4 bases, and 13 bases separated the two germline ends. The CDR3 bases are TGTGCCAGCAGCCCCGGTTCGCTGGGCTATGGCTACACCTTC. It codes for CASSPGSLGYGYTF.

V and J are TRBV15 and TRBJ1-2, with TRBD1 matching over 9 bases. CDR3 length: 14 residues. CDR1 LNHNV and CDR2 YYDKDF come from the germline V gene (reference sequence). Unmatched junction bases numbered 5, after V lost 1 base and J lost 8 bases. The CDR3 loop reads CATSRGQGEGGYTF. The CDR3 nucleotides are TGTGCCACCAGCAGAGGACAGGGGGAGGGCGGCTACACCTTC. Filled out from reference TRBV15 and TRBJ1-2, the complete variable domain reads DAMVIQNPRYQVTQFGKPVTLSCSQTLNHNVMYWYQQKSSQAPKLLFHYYDKDFNNEADTPDNFQSRRPNTSFCFLDIRSPGLGDTAMYLCATSRGQGEGGYTFGSGTRLTVV.

This clone was found a few times. This chain links TRBV27 with TRBJ2-7; D unclear. The V end lost 2 bases, the J end lost 4 bases, and 9 bases lay between the germline ends. CDR3 length: 13 residues. Germline CDR1 and CDR2: MNHEY and SMNVEV (reference sequence). For the CDR3, the DNA is TGTGCCAGCAGTTTAAGCTCCAAGTACGAGCAGTACTTC. This codes for CASSLSSKYEQYF.

This rearrangement joins TRBV6-5 to TRBJ2-7, with a weak D call TRBD1 (6 bases). V dropped 7 bases and J dropped 5 bases, with 9 bases sitting between them. CDR1 and CDR2 (germline): MNHEY, SVGAGI. This CDR3 contains 11 residues. The CDR3 loop reads CASIRGNEQYF. The CDR3 bases are TGTGCCAGCATCAGGGGCAACGAGCAGTACTTC.

This chain uses TRBV4-3 with TRBJ1-2; no definite D call. Germline lookup yields CDR1 LGHNA and CDR2 YSLEER. V lost 2 bases to trimming and J lost 3 bases, with 7 bases between them. The CDR3 contains 13 residues. CDR3 protein: CASSQRGHYGYTF. The CDR3 DNA is TGCGCCAGCAGCCAAAGAGGCCACTATGGCTACACCTTC.

The J gene is TRBJ2-6, the V gene TRBV19; D might be TRBD1 (6 bases). This CDR3 is 16 amino acids long. Trimming stripped 6 bases from V and 4 bases from J, with 16 bases between. The germline V gene encodes CDR1 LNHDA and CDR2 SQIVND (reference sequence). The CDR3 sequence: CASSRPGVAGANVLTF. DNA of the CDR3: TGTGCCAGTAGCAGACCAGGGGTTGCGGGGGCCAACGTCCTGACTTTC. Full variable domain (missing parts from reference TRBV19 and TRBJ2-6): DGGITQSPKYLFRKEGQNVTLSCEQNLNHDAMYWYRQDPGQGLRLIYYSQIVNDFQKGDIAEGYSVSREKKESFPLTVTSAQKNPTAFYLCASSRPGVAGANVLTFGAGSRLTVL.

The CDR3 region is CASSELGGNYGYTF. The CDR3 bases are TGCGCCAGCAGTGAGTTGGGTGGAAACTATGGCTACACCTTC. The rearrangement uses TRBV10-2 and TRBJ1-2, with D uncertain. The CDR3 is 14 amino acids. The germline gives CDR1 WSHSY, CDR2 SAAADI. V shed 1 base and J shed 2 bases, with 8 bases lying between them.

This clone is medium-sized within its sample. CDR3: CSALNTEAFF. The CDR3 DNA reads as TGCAGTGCGCTCAACACTGAAGCTTTCTTT. The chain combines TRBV20-1 with TRBJ1-1, with no clear D. The ends were cut back, 6 bases at V and 2 bases at J, with 4 bases in the middle. The CDR3 is made up of 10 amino acids. Germline V CDR1 and CDR2: DFQATT, SNEGSKA (reference sequence).

The V call is TRBV15, the J call TRBJ2-5, with D possibly being TRBD1 (6 bases). Germline V gene data show CDR1 as LNHNV and CDR2 as YYDKDF (reference sequence). The CDR3 is 16 residues long. V was clipped by 5 bases and J by 3 bases, with 19 bases between them. The DNA of the CDR3 is TGTGCCACCAGCGACCGATTAGAATACAGGGAAGAGACCCAGTACTTC. Amino acid sequence: CATSDRLEYREETQYF.